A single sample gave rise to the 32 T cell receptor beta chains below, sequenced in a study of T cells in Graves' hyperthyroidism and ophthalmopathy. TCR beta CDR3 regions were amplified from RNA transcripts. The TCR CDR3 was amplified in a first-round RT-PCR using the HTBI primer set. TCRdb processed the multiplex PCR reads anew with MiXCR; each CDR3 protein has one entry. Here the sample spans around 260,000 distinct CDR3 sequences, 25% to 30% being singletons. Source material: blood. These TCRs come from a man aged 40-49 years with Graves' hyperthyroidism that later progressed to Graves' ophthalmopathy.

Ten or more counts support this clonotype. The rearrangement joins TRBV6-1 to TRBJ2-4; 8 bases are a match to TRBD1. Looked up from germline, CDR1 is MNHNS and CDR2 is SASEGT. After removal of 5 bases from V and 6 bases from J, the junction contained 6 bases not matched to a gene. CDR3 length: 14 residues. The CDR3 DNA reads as TGTGCCAGCAGTCGTGACAGGGGAGGAAACATTCAGTACTTC. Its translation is CASSRDRGGNIQYF.

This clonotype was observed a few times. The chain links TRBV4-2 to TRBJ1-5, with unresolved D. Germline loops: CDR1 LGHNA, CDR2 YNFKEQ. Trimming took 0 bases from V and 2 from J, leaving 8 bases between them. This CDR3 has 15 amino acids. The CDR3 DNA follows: TGTGCCAGCAGCCAAGAAAGGTTGGGCAATCAGCCCCAGCATTTT. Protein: CASSQERLGNQPQHF.

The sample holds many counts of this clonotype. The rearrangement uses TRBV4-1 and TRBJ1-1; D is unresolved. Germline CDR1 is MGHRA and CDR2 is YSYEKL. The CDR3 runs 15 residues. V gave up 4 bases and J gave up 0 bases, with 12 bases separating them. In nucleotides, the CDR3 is TGCGCCAGCAGCCCGGTGGAGATGTTGAACACTGAAGCTTTCTTT. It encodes CASSPVEMLNTEAFF.

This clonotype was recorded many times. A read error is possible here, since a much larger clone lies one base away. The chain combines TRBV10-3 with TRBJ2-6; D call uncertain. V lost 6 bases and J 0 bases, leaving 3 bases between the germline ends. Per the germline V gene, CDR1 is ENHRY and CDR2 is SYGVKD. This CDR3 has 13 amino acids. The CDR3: CAISGSGANVLTF. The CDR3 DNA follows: TGTGCCATCAGCGGCTCTGGGGCCAACGTCCTGACTTTC.

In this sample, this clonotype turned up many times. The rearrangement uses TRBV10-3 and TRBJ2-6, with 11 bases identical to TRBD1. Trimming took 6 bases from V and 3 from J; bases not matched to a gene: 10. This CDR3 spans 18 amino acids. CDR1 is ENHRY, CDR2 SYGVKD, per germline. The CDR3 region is CAIRMDRGRPGGANVLTF. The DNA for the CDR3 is TGTGCCATCAGGATGGACAGGGGGCGCCCGGGTGGGGCCAACGTCCTGACTTTC.

In nucleotides, the CDR3 is TGTGCCAGCAGTGAATGGAGCAGTGTTCGGGGCTACACCTTC. This gives the protein CASSEWSSVRGYTF. J is TRBJ1-2 and V is TRBV25-1, with D unresolved. The length of the CDR3 is 14 residues. V lost 1 base, J lost 8 bases, and 14 bases lay in between. The V gene's germline CDR1 is MGHDK and CDR2 SYGVNS.

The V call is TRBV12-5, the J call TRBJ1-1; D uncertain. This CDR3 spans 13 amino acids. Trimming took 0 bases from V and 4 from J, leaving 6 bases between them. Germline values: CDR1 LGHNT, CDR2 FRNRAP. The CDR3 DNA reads TGTGCTAGTGGTTTGGTGACGGGCACTGAAGCTTTCTTT. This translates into CASGLVTGTEAFF.

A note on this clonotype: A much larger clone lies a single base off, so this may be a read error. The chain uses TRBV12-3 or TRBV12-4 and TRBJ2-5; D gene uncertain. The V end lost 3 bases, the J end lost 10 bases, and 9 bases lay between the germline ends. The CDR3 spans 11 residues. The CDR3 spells CASSFRAVQYF. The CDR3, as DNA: TGTGCCAGCAGTTTCCGGGCGGTCCAGTACTTC.

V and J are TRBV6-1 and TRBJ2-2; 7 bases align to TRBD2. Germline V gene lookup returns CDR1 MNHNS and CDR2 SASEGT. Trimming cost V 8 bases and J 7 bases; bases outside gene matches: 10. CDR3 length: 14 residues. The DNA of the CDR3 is TGTGCCAGCCGTGGGCTAGCGGCAATCGGGGAGCTGTTTTTT. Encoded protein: CASRGLAAIGELFF.

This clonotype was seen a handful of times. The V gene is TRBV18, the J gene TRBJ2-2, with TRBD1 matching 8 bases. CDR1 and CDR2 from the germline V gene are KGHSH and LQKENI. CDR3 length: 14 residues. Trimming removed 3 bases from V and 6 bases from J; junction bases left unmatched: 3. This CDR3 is CASSPRTGPGELFF. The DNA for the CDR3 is TGTGCCAGCTCACCGAGGACAGGGCCCGGGGAGCTGTTTTTT. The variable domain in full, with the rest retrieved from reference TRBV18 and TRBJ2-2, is NAGVMQNPRHLVRRRGQEARLRCSPMKGHSHVYWYRQLPEEGLKFMVYLQKENIIDESGMPKERFSAEFPKEGPSILRIQQVVRGDSAAYFCASSPRTGPGELFFGEGSRLTVL.

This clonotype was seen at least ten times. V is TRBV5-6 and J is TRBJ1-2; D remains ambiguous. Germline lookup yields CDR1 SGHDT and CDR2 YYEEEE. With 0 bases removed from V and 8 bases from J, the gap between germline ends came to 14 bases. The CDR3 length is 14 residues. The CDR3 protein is CASSLGAYTLGYTF. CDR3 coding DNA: TGTGCCAGCAGCTTGGGCGCCTATACCTTGGGCTACACCTTC. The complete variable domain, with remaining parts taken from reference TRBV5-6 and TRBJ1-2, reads DAGVTQSPTHLIKTRGQQVTLRCSPKSGHDTVSWYQQALGQGPQFIFQYYEEEERQRGNFPDRFSGHQFPNYSSELNVNALLLGDSALYLCASSLGAYTLGYTFGSGTRLTVV.

CDR3 sequence reads: CASSFALPNTGELFF. The CDR3 DNA is TGTGCCAGCAGTTTCGCTCTTCCTAACACCGGGGAGCTGTTTTTT. The rearrangement links TRBV28 to TRBJ2-2; unclear D gene. The CDR3 extends over 15 amino acids. V was shortened by 3 bases and J by 2 bases, with 10 bases between the two germline ends. The germline gives CDR1 MDHEN, CDR2 SYDVKM.

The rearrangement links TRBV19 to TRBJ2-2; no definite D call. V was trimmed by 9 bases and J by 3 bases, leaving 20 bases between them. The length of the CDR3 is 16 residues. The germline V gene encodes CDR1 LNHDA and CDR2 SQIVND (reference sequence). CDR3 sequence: CAREPRQVAHTGELFF. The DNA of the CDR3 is TGTGCCAGAGAGCCTAGGCAGGTGGCCCACACCGGGGAGCTGTTTTTT. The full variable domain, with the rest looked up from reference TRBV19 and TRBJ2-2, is DGGITQSPKYLFRKEGQNVTLSCEQNLNHDAMYWYRQDPGQGLRLIYYSQIVNDFQKGDIAEGYSVSREKKESFPLTVTSAQKNPTAFYLCAREPRQVAHTGELFFGEGSRLTVL.

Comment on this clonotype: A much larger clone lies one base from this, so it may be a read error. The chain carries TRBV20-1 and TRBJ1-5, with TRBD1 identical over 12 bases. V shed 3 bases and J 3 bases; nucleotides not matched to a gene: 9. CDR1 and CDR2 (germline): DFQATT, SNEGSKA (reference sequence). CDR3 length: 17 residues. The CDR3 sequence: CSARVPGQGADNQPQHF. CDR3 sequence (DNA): TGCAGTGCTAGGGTTCCGGGACAGGGGGCTGACAATCAGCCCCAGCATTTT.

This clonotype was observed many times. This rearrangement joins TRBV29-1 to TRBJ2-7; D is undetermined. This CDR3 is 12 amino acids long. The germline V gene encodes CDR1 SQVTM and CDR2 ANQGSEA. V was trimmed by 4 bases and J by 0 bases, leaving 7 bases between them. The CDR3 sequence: CSVGAVSYEQYF. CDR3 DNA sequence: TGCAGCGTTGGGGCAGTCTCCTACGAGCAGTACTTC.

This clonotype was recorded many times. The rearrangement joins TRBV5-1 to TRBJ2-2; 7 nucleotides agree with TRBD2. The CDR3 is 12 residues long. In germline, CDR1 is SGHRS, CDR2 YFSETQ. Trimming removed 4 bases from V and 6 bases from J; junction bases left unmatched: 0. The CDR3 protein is CASSRGAGELFF. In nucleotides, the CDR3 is TGCGCCAGCAGCCGGGGGGCCGGGGAGCTGTTTTTT.

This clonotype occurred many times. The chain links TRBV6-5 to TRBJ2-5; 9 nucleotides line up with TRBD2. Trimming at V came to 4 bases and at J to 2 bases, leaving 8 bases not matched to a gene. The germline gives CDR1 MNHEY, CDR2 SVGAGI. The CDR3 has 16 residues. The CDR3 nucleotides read TGTGCCAGCAGTTCCGAAAAAGCGGGAGGACAAGAGACCCAGTACTTC. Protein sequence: CASSSEKAGGQETQYF.

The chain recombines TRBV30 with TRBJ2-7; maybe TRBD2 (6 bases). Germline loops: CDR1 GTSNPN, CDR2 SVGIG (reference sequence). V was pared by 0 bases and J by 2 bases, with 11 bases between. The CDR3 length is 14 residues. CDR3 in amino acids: CAWSVPQRAYEQYF. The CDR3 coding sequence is TGTGCCTGGAGTGTACCCCAGCGGGCCTACGAGCAGTACTTC.

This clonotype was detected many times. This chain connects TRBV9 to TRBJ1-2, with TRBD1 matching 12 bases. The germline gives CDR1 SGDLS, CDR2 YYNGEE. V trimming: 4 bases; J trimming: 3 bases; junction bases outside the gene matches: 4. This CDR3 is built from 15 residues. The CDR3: CASSHGTGGDYGYTF. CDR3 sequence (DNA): TGTGCCAGCAGCCATGGGACAGGGGGCGACTATGGCTACACCTTC.

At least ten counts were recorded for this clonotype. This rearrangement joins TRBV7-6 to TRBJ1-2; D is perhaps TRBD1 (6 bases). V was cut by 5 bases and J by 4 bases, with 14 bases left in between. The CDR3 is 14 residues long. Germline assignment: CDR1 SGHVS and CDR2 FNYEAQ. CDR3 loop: CASSAGTPIYGYTF. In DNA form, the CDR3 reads TGTGCCAGCAGCGCGGGGACACCAATCTATGGCTACACCTTC.

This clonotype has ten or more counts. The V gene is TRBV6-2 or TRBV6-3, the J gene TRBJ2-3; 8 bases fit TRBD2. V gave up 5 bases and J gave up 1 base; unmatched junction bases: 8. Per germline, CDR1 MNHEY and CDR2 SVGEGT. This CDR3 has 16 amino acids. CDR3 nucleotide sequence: TGTGCCAGCAGTGCAAATCTAGCGGGTCGCACAGATACGCAGTATTTT. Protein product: CASSANLAGRTDTQYF.

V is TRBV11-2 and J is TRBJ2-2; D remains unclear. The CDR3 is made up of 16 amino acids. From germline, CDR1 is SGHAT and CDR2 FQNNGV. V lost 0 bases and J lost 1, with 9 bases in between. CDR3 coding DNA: TGTGCCAGCAGCTTAGAGCGCATAAGGAACACCGGGGAGCTGTTTTTT. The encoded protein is CASSLERIRNTGELFF.

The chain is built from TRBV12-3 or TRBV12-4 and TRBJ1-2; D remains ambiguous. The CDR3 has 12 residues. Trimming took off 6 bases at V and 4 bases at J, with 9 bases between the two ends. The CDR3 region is CASRRASYGYTF. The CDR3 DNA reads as TGTGCCAGCAGACGGGCCTCCTATGGCTACACCTTC.

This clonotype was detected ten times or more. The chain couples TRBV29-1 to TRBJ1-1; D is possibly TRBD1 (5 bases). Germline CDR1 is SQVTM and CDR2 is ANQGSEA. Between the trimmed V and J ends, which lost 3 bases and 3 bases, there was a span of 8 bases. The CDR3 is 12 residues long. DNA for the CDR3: TGCAGCGTTGATTTGGGGGACACTGAAGCTTTCTTT. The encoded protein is CSVDLGDTEAFF.

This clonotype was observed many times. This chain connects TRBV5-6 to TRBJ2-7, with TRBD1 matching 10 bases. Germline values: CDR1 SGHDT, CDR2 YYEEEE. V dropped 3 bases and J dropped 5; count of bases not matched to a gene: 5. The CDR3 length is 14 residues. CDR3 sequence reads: CASSWRQGAHEQYF. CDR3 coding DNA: TGTGCCAGCAGCTGGAGACAGGGGGCCCACGAGCAGTACTTC. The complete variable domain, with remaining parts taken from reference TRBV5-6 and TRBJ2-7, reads DAGVTQSPTHLIKTRGQQVTLRCSPKSGHDTVSWYQQALGQGPQFIFQYYEEEERQRGNFPDRFSGHQFPNYSSELNVNALLLGDSALYLCASSWRQGAHEQYFGPGTRLTVT.

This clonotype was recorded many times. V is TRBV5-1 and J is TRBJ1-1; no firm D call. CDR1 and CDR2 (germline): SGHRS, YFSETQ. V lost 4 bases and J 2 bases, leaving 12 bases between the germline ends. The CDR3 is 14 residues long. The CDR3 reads CASSENQVNTEAFF. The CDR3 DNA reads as TGCGCCAGCAGCGAGAATCAGGTAAACACTGAAGCTTTCTTT. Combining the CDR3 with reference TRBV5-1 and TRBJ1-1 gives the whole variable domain KAGVTQTPRYLIKTRGQQVTLSCSPISGHRSVSWYQQTPGQGLQFLFEYFSETQRNKGNFPGRFSGRQFSNSRSEMNVSTLELGDSALYLCASSENQVNTEAFFGQGTRLTVV.

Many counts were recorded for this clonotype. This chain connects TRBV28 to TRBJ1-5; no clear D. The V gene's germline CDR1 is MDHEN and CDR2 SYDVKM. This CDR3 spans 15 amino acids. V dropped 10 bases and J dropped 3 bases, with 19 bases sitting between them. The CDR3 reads CATSLRAGYNQPQHF. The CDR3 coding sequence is TGTGCCACTTCATTACGGGCGGGATACAATCAGCCCCAGCATTTT.

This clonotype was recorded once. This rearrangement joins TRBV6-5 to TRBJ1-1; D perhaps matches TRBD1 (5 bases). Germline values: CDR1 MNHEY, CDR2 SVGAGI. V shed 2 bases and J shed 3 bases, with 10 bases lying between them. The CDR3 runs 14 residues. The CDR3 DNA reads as TGTGCCAGCAGTTACGTCGGCAGGGACACTGAAGCTTTCTTT. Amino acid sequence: CASSYVGRDTEAFF.

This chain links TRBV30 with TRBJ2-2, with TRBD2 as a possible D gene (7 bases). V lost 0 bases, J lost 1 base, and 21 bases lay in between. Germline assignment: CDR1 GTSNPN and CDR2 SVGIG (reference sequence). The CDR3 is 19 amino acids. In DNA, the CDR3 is TGTGCCTGGAGTGTACTCGGACTAGGGGGTGGGGGGAACACCGGGGAGCTGTTTTTT. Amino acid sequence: CAWSVLGLGGGGNTGELFF.

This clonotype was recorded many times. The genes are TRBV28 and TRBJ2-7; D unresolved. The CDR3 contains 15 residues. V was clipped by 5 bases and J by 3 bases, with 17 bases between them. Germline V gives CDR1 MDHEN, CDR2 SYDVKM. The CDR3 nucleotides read TGTGCCAGCAGTGGGCCCCCCATAGTGGGCTACGAGCAGTACTTC. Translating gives CASSGPPIVGYEQYF. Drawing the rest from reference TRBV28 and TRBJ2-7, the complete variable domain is DVKVTQSSRYLVKRTGEKVFLECVQDMDHENMFWYRQDPGLGLRLIYFSYDVKMKEKGDIPEGYSVSREKKERFSLILESASTNQTSMYLCASSGPPIVGYEQYFGPGTRLTVT.

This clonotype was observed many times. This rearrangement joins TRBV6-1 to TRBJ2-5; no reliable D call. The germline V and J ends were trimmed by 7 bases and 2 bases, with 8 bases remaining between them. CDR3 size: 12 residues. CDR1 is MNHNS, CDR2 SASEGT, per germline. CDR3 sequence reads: CASTSIQETQYF. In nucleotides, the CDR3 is TGTGCCAGCACAAGTATTCAAGAGACCCAGTACTTC.

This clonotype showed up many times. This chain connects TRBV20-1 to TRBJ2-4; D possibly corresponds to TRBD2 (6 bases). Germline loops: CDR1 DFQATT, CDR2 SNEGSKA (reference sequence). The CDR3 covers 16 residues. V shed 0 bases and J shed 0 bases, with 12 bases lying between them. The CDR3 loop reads CSARDIWGLAKNIQYF. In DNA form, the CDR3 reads TGCAGTGCTAGAGATATTTGGGGACTAGCCAAAAACATTCAGTACTTC.